This TCR beta chain was identified in a study of regulatory T cells in long-lasting Graves disease. Study observations and caveats: Favored usage of TRBV28, TRBJ1-2 and TRBJ2-5 was recorded in persistent disease. Persistent patients shared more public clonotypes (approximately 2,800) than new patients (approximately 1,000).

CDR1 and CDR2 from the germline V gene are MNHEY and SVGEGT. The CDR3 is 16 residues long. The time point is: newly diagnosed GD, antithyroid drugs for less than 3 months. From RNA extracted from PBMCs, the TCR library was made. About this clonotype itself: Its antigen is unknown. A far larger clone is a single base away, which makes a read error likely.

TCR beta libraries were built with iRepertoire HTBI primers and Arm-PCR of CDR3 regions. TCRdb itself ran the multiplex PCR reads through MiXCR, one entry per CDR3 protein. The sample consists of about 420,000 distinct CDR3 sequences, 16% of them appearing once. The data also belong to a second study, concerning T cells in Graves' hyperthyroidism and ophthalmopathy. That study adds: First-round RT-PCR with HTBI primers amplified the TCR CDR3 region.

The sequencing here drew on peripheral blood mononuclear cells (PBMCs), taken at new diagnosis, from a patient treated with antithyroid drugs. The sequence was obtained from a young woman with Graves disease. This chain uses TRBV6-2 or TRBV6-3 with TRBJ2-4; 9 bases line up with TRBD2. The CDR3: CASSYYIGGRGYEQSF. The CDR3 region has the DNA TGTGCCAGCAGTTACTATATCGGCGGGAGGGGCTATGAGCAGTCCTTC.